The 14 T cell receptor beta chains listed next were all sequenced from one sample in a study of blood T cell repertoires in COVID-19. Measured with immunoSEQ multiplex PCR; TCRdb has only the in-frame clones, and not every one. Here the sample spans about 130,000 clones, around 85% being singletons. Sequenced material: peripheral blood. Source of these receptors: a woman of 80 years or more with COVID-19, enrolled during active disease.

The chain employs TRBV12-3 or TRBV12-4 and TRBJ1-1; no reliable D call. Deletions cut 4 bases from V and 0 bases from J, with 6 bases between. The CDR3 has 13 residues. CDR3 loop: CASSSLLNTEAFF. The CDR3 DNA reads as TGTGCCAGCAGTTCCCTCTTGAACACTGAAGCTTTCTTT.

V and J are TRBV27 and TRBJ1-4; 12 nucleotides align to TRBD1. Germline V gene lookup returns CDR1 MNHEY and CDR2 SMNVEV (reference sequence). The CDR3 runs 19 residues. Losses at the gene ends were 1 base for V and 7 bases for J; bases not matched to a gene: 13. CDR3 DNA: TGTGCCAGCAGTTTATACGTCGGGACAGGGGGCACGGATAGTGAAAAACTGTTTTTT. Translation: CASSLYVGTGGTDSEKLFF.

The chain combines TRBV21-1 with TRBJ2-1; the DNA was not compared with TRBD2, the D call given in the table. TRBV21-1 is designated a pseudogene. CDR3 length equals 16 residues. CDR3 sequence (DNA): TGTGCCAGCAGCAAGTTATGGTGGAGCTCCTACAATGAGCAGTTCTTC. This sequence encodes CASSKLWWSSYNEQFF.

This chain connects TRBV6-5 to TRBJ2-7, with TRBD2 matching over 7 bases. J lost 3 bases, V lost 10 bases, and 6 bases had no gene match. CDR1 is MNHEY and CDR2 is SVGAGI in the germline V gene. The CDR3 is made up of 12 amino acids. CDR3 nucleotides: TGTGCCACCCTAGCGGAGAGCTACGAGCAGTACTTC. This translates into CATLAESYEQYF.

The rearrangement joins TRBV15 to TRBJ2-1, with D possibly being TRBD1 (6 bases). Between the trimmed V and J ends, which lost 0 bases and 1 base, there was a span of 10 bases. Germline V gives CDR1 LNHNV, CDR2 YYDKDF (reference sequence). This CDR3 is built from 16 residues. The DNA of the CDR3 is TGTGCCACCAGCAGAGACAGGGGTGTATCCTACAATGAGCAGTTCTTC. It specifies CATSRDRGVSYNEQFF.

This clone occurred a few times. The chain couples TRBV7-2 to TRBJ1-1; D ambiguous. The germline V and J ends were trimmed by 3 bases and 1 base, with 9 bases remaining between them. The length of the CDR3 is 14 residues. Per germline, CDR1 SGHTA and CDR2 FQGNSA. CDR3 nucleotides: TGTGCCAGCAGCTTGCAGGTTGGGAACACTGAAGCTTTCTTT. Amino acids: CASSLQVGNTEAFF.

The rearrangement joins TRBV14 to TRBJ2-7; 12 bases are a match to TRBD2. The CDR3 has 15 residues. Germline V lookup: CDR1 SGHDN, CDR2 FVKESK. Trimming at V came to 8 bases and at J to 2 bases, leaving 7 bases not matched to a gene. CDR3 amino acids: CASGPRLAGAYEQYF. The CDR3 DNA is TGTGCCAGCGGACCAAGACTAGCGGGAGCCTACGAGCAGTACTTC.

The CDR3 DNA sequence: TGTGCCAGCAGCTTATTACCTAGCGGCCAAGAGACCCAGTACTTC. This gives the protein CASSLLPSGQETQYF. The chain combines TRBV7-6 with TRBJ2-5; 7 nucleotides match TRBD2. The CDR3 runs 15 residues. CDR1 is SGHVS, CDR2 FNYEAQ, per germline. V shed 2 bases and J 1 base; nucleotides not matched to a gene: 4.

The V call is TRBV7-8, the J call TRBJ1-1; the D gene is possibly TRBD1 (6 bases). V was cut by 2 bases and J by 11 bases, with 12 bases left in between. Germline CDR1 is SGHVS and CDR2 is FQNEAQ. The CDR3 extends over 12 amino acids. The CDR3 loop is CASSLPQGSAFF. In nucleotides, the CDR3 is TGTGCCAGCAGCTTACCCCAGGGGAGCGCTTTCTTT.

The chain couples TRBV6-5 to TRBJ2-1; D not resolved. V was trimmed by 0 bases and J by 8 bases, leaving 11 bases between them. This CDR3 spans 14 amino acids. CDR1 MNHEY and CDR2 SVGAGI come from the germline V gene. The CDR3: CASSYSQVSDEQFF. As DNA, the CDR3 is TGTGCCAGCAGTTACTCGCAGGTCTCCGATGAGCAGTTCTTC.

The chain combines TRBV6-6 with TRBJ1-1, with 7 positions matching TRBD1. Germline V CDR1 and CDR2: MNHNY, SVGAGI (reference sequence). After removal of 5 bases from V and 1 base from J, the junction contained 10 bases not matched to a gene. The CDR3 loop spans 16 amino acids. The CDR3 sequence is CASSAPGGRRNTEAFF. CDR3 DNA: TGTGCCAGCAGTGCACCAGGGGGTAGGCGGAACACTGAAGCTTTCTTT.

There are a few counts of this clone. The genes are TRBV4-1 and TRBJ1-2; tentatively, D is TRBD1 (6 bases). This CDR3 is built from 16 residues. The V gene's germline CDR1 is MGHRA and CDR2 YSYEKL. The V end lost 2 bases, the J end lost 0 bases, and 13 bases lay between the germline ends. The CDR3 protein is CASSQIWGHTNYGYTF. CDR3 coding DNA: TGCGCCAGCAGCCAAATCTGGGGGCATACTAACTATGGCTACACCTTC.

The V gene is TRBV15, the J gene TRBJ1-1; D possibly corresponds to TRBD1 (6 bases). This CDR3 comprises 14 residues. CDR1 LNHNV and CDR2 YYDKDF come from the germline V gene (reference sequence). V lost 0 bases and J 6 bases, leaving 11 bases between the germline ends. The DNA of the CDR3 is TGTGCCACCAGCAGAGACAGGGGATTGGCTGAAGCTTTCTTT. This sequence encodes CATSRDRGLAEAFF.

The gene calls are TRBV6-1 and TRBJ2-7; 7 bases align to TRBD1. The J segment lost 6 bases and the V segment lost 1 base, leaving 6 bases of the junction unmatched. This CDR3 spans 14 amino acids. The germline V gene encodes CDR1 MNHNS and CDR2 SASEGT. The CDR3 DNA sequence: TGTGCCAGCAGTGAAGTTAAGGGGGCCATCGAGCAGTACTTC. Its translation is CASSEVKGAIEQYF.